The 18 T cell receptor beta chains below were found in one sample sequenced in a study of shared clonotypes between healthy human individuals. Produced via immunoSEQ multiplex PCR; TCRdb's table is partial and in-frame only. The table includes 300,000 to 400,000 clones, more than 60% detected once. The sample comprised memory CD4+ T cells sorted from blood. Subset indicated: CD45RA-negative fraction. All receptors come from a man aged 30-40 years in good health.

This chain uses TRBV28 with TRBJ2-1; D is unclear. V lost 7 bases and J 4 bases, leaving 17 bases between the germline ends. Germline V CDR1 and CDR2: MDHEN, SYDVKM. This CDR3 spans 15 amino acids. The chain's CDR3 is CASNRPVDLYNEQFF. The CDR3 bases are TGTGCCAGCAACCGACCCGTGGACCTGTACAATGAGCAGTTCTTC.

The chain has TRBV9 and TRBJ2-7; D possibly matches TRBD1 or TRBD2 (5 bases each). CDR3 size: 15 residues. The germline gives CDR1 SGDLS, CDR2 YYNGEE. Trimming left V 6 bases short and J 7 bases short, with 23 bases between. CDR3 region: CASTRAGGRSEEQYF. The CDR3 coding sequence is TGTGCCAGCACCAGGGCTGGAGGCAGGTCAGAGGAGCAGTACTTC.

The gene calls are TRBV4-2 and TRBJ2-7, with D possibly being TRBD2 (6 bases). CDR3 length equals 15 residues. Between the trimmed V and J ends, which lost 0 bases and 4 bases, there was a span of 13 bases. The V gene's germline CDR1 is LGHNA and CDR2 YNFKEQ. The CDR3 DNA follows: TGTGCCAGCAGCCAAGATAATAGCGGAGCGTACGAGCAGTACTTC. Its protein is CASSQDNSGAYEQYF.

This clone is a singleton in its sample. The V call is TRBV7-9, the J call TRBJ1-1; D remains ambiguous. Germline lookup yields CDR1 SEHNR and CDR2 FQNEAQ (reference sequence). This CDR3 is built from 15 residues. Trimming took off 4 bases at V and 0 bases at J, with 12 bases between the two ends. As DNA, the CDR3 is TGTGCCAGCAGCTCCTACAGCGCCATGAACACTGAAGCTTTCTTT. Translating gives CASSSYSAMNTEAFF.

V usage is TRBV7-9 and J usage is TRBJ1-1; maybe TRBD1 (5 bases). V shed 7 bases and J shed 2 bases, with 11 bases lying between them. The germline V gene has CDR1 SEHNR and CDR2 FQNEAQ (reference sequence). This CDR3 has 13 amino acids. CDR3 region: CASTAGPNTEAFF. The CDR3 nucleotides are TGTGCCAGCACAGCAGGGCCCAACACTGAAGCTTTCTTT.

The V and J genes are TRBV7-3 and TRBJ2-2; no clear D gene. Trimming removed 5 bases at V and 6 bases at J, with 19 bases between. In germline, CDR1 is SGHTA, CDR2 FQGTGA. The CDR3 runs 16 residues. The CDR3 here is CASSQLLGGSAGELFF. DNA for the CDR3: TGTGCCAGCAGCCAGCTTCTAGGTGGCTCTGCCGGGGAGCTGTTTTTT.

CDR3 protein: CAATSGRGNEQFF. Here the CDR3 DNA reads TGTGCCGCGACATCAGGGAGGGGGAATGAGCAGTTCTTC. The rearrangement joins TRBV7-9 to TRBJ2-1; a possible D gene is TRBD2 (7 bases). The V end lost 11 bases, the J end lost 7 bases, and 18 bases lay between the germline ends. Germline values: CDR1 SEHNR, CDR2 FQNEAQ (reference sequence). The CDR3 is 13 amino acids. Full variable domain (outside the CDR3, taken from reference TRBV7-9 and TRBJ2-1): DTGVSQNPRHKITKRGQNVTFRCDPISEHNRLYWYRQTLGQGPEFLTYFQNEAQLEKSRLLSDRFSAERPKGSFSTLEIQRTEQGDSAMYLCAATSGRGNEQFFGPGTRLTVL.

The rearrangement joins TRBV6-5 to TRBJ1-1, with D possibly matching TRBD1 (6 bases). V lost 3 bases to trimming and J lost 4 bases, with 15 bases between them. The CDR3 extends over 15 amino acids. The germline gives CDR1 MNHEY, CDR2 SVGAGI. The DNA of the CDR3 is TGTGCCAGCAGTTATACAGGGTCCCGGGGCACTGAAGCTTTCTTT. Protein: CASSYTGSRGTEAFF.

This sequence joins TRBV7-8 and TRBJ2-3; D perhaps matches TRBD1 (6 bases). Per the germline V gene, CDR1 is SGHVS and CDR2 is FQNEAQ. Deletions cut 6 bases from V and 3 bases from J, with 13 bases between. CDR3 size: 14 residues. CDR3 loop: CASRERTDTDTQYF. CDR3 DNA: TGTGCCAGCAGGGAAAGGACAGATACAGATACGCAGTATTTT.

This chain connects TRBV9 to TRBJ1-6; possible D gene TRBD1, 5 bases. CDR3 length equals 15 residues. V lost 2 bases, J lost 9 bases, and 15 bases lay in between. CDR1 is SGDLS, CDR2 YYNGEE, per germline. CDR3 residues: CASSVIGQQTSPLHF. The CDR3 DNA is TGTGCCAGCAGCGTTATCGGACAACAGACTTCACCCCTCCACTTT.

This chain connects TRBV5-1 to TRBJ1-1; no clear D gene. The CDR3 sequence is 15 residues long. Trimming took off 0 bases at V and 4 bases at J, with 13 bases between the two ends. Germline CDR1 and CDR2: SGHRS and YFSETQ. The CDR3 DNA is TGCGCCAGCAGCTTGGATTTCCCCCGGGGCACTGAAGCTTTCTTT. This encodes CASSLDFPRGTEAFF.

As concerns this clone: The identical CDR3 is also encoded by other nucleotide sequences in the sample. This chain links TRBV7-9 with TRBJ2-2; 7 positions match TRBD2. V was clipped by 1 base and J by 6 bases; unmatched bases: 2. The CDR3 has 14 amino acids. CDR1 is SEHNR, CDR2 FQNEAQ, per germline (reference sequence). The CDR3 region has the DNA TGTGCCAGCAGCTTAGGACTAGCCGCCGGGGAGCTGTTTTTT. Translation gives CASSLGLAAGELFF.

This sequence joins TRBV7-8 and TRBJ2-3; D is perhaps TRBD2 (6 bases). Trimming left V 1 base short and J 2 bases short, with 13 bases between. Looked up from germline, CDR1 is SGHVS and CDR2 is FQNEAQ. This CDR3 contains 16 residues. The CDR3: CASSLEVAGITDTQYF. The CDR3 DNA reads as TGTGCCAGCAGCTTAGAGGTTGCGGGGATCACAGATACGCAGTATTTT.

The CDR3, as DNA: TGCGCCAGCAGTTACTTTGGGTTGACTAGCGGTTTCACAGATACGCAGTATTTT. As protein: CASSYFGLTSGFTDTQYF. This chain uses TRBV5-1 with TRBJ2-3; TRBD2 matches 9 bases. Germline trimming cut 5 bases from V and 2 bases from J; bases unmatched to any gene: 15. The CDR3 spans 18 residues. Germline assignment: CDR1 SGHRS and CDR2 YFSETQ.

This clone was detected a few times. The V call is TRBV6-1, the J call TRBJ1-5; D unresolved. Germline V lookup: CDR1 MNHNS, CDR2 SASEGT. The ends were cut back, 4 bases at V and 0 bases at J, with 13 bases in the middle. This CDR3 has 16 residues. For the CDR3, the DNA is TGTGCCAGCAGTGCCCGCCCACCAGCTAGCAATCAGCCCCAGCATTTT. Translated, it gives CASSARPPASNQPQHF.

The chain has TRBV10-2 and TRBJ2-1; D call uncertain. V lost 7 bases and J lost 5, with 18 bases in between. Germline CDR1 reads WSHSY; CDR2 reads SAAADI. CDR3 length: 15 amino acids. CDR3 coding DNA: TGCGCCAGCAACATCCGGGCCTCAACCAACAATGAGCAGTTCTTC. It yields the protein CASNIRASTNNEQFF.

J is TRBJ2-2 and V is TRBV5-1; D might be TRBD2 (5 bases). The germline V and J ends were trimmed by 7 bases and 4 bases, with 14 bases remaining between them. The CDR3 totals 14 residues. The germline V gene encodes CDR1 SGHRS and CDR2 YFSETQ. The CDR3 loop reads CASSRGSGTGELFF. The CDR3 DNA follows: TGCGCCAGCTCTCGAGGGAGTGGCACCGGGGAGCTGTTTTTT. The complete variable domain, with remaining parts taken from reference TRBV5-1 and TRBJ2-2, reads KAGVTQTPRYLIKTRGQQVTLSCSPISGHRSVSWYQQTPGQGLQFLFEYFSETQRNKGNFPGRFSGRQFSNSRSEMNVSTLELGDSALYLCASSRGSGTGELFFGEGSRLTVL.

This sequence joins TRBV25-1 and TRBJ2-3; no clear D. The CDR3 covers 15 residues. The germline gives CDR1 MGHDK, CDR2 SYGVNS. Trimming stripped 2 bases from V and 4 bases from J, with 13 bases between. CDR3 DNA sequence: TGTGCCAGCAGTGAAGATAACCGGATCGCAGATACGCAGTATTTT. Translated, it gives CASSEDNRIADTQYF.